Listed here is a single T cell receptor (beta chain). This sample is drawn from a study of CD8+ T cells in alopecia areata. Germline V gene data show CDR1 as MGHRA and CDR2 as YSYEKL. V dropped 4 bases and J dropped 4 bases, with 22 bases sitting between them. This CDR3 comprises 17 residues. Following RNA extraction, reverse transcription yielded cDNA that acted as the sequencing template. This table comes from immunoSEQ multiplex PCR, and its TCRdb copy is limited to in-frame clones, with some not included. The sample shows approximately 140,000 clones, 82% of them seen only once. The treatment is: oral pan-JAK inhibitor, 5-10 mg twice daily.

The TCR was taken from a human donor with alopecia areata. This chain links TRBV4-1 with TRBJ1-2; the D gene is possibly TRBD1 (5 bases). The specimen comprised CD8+ T cells sorted from blood, sampled at week 4, from a patient treated with tofacitinib. The DNA for the CDR3 is TGCGCCAGCAGCCGAGGATTCGGGACCCAGGACCTCTATGGCTACACCTTC. It codes for CASSRGFGTQDLYGYTF.